The rows below give T cell receptor beta chains drawn from one sample of a study of blood T cell repertoires in COVID-19. Produced via immunoSEQ multiplex PCR; TCRdb's table is partial and in-frame only. The sample consists of 200,000 to 300,000 clones, less than 90% of them appearing once. Material for sequencing was peripheral blood. The receptors originated from a woman aged 40 to 49 who had recovered from COVID-19. Each CDR3 is given with its conserved first and last residue. The order of the fields is J gene, CDR3 length, clone size, D gene, V gene, CDR3 DNA, CDR3 protein. A D gene is named only where the DNA matches it firmly. Clone sizes are given selectively: once, few, many, or a class where the clone is expanded.

TRBJ1-5,12,few,NA,TRBV30,TGTGCCTGCGGGACTGGTGATCAGCCCCAGCATTTT,CACGTGDQPQHF
TRBJ2-5,15,NA,NA,TRBV3-1/TRBV3-2,TGTGCCAGCAGCCAAGTAACGGGAATCCAAGAGACCCAGTACTTC,CASSQVTGIQETQYF
TRBJ2-7,15,few,NA,TRBV4-2,TGTGCCAGCAGCCAAGTAGCCGGAGGGGTGGAGGAGCAGTACTTC,CASSQVAGGVEEQYF
TRBJ2-5,12,NA,NA,TRBV12-3/TRBV12-4,TGTGCCAGCAGTTTATCAGGCGAGACCCAGTACTTC,CASSLSGETQYF
TRBJ1-5,15,NA,NA,TRBV28,TGTGCCAGCTTCGGCGTAGCCTTGAGCAATCAGCCCCAGCATTTT,CASFGVALSNQPQHF
TRBJ1-1,14,NA,TRBD1,TRBV7-9,TGTGCCAGCAGCGTACAGGGGCGGAACACTGAAGCTTTCTTT,CASSVQGRNTEAFF
TRBJ2-5,13,NA,NA,TRBV6-2/TRBV6-3,TGTGCCAGCAGTTACAAGGGAGGAGAGACCCAGTACTTC,CASSYKGGETQYF
TRBJ1-2,13,NA,NA,TRBV28,TGTGCCAGCAGACTCTTCGACAGCGCAGGCTACACCTTC,CASRLFDSAGYTF
TRBJ1-5,16,NA,NA,TRBV7-9,TGTGCCAGCAGCTTAGGGGCAGGAGGTAGCAATCAGCCCCAGCATTTT,CASSLGAGGSNQPQHF
TRBJ1-1,14,few,NA,TRBV7-6,TGTGCCAGCAGCTTAGGGGGGCCGGGGACTGAAGCTTTCTTT,CASSLGGPGTEAFF
TRBJ2-4,15,NA,NA,TRBV15,TGTGCCACCAGCCCCCCCAGGTTTGCCAAAAACATTCAGTACTTC,CATSPPRFAKNIQYF
TRBJ1-5,16,NA,TRBD1,TRBV6-1,TGTGCCAGCAGTGAAATTGGGACAGGTCTCGTCGAGCCCCAGCATTTT,CASSEIGTGLVEPQHF
TRBJ1-2,13,NA,NA,TRBV12-3/TRBV12-4,TGTGCCAGCAGCCCTGGCAGGGTCAATGGCTACACCTTC,CASSPGRVNGYTF
TRBJ2-3,12,NA,NA,TRBV30,TGTGCCTGGAGTGTCCGGTTTCATACGCAGTATTTT,CAWSVRFHTQYF
TRBJ2-5,14,NA,NA,TRBV7-9,TGTGCCAGCAGCACAAGGGGGGGACGGGAGACCCAGTACTTC,CASSTRGGRETQYF
TRBJ2-2,13,NA,NA,TRBV6-6,TGTGCCAGCAGCCCAGGGGTCACCGGGGAGCTGTTTTTT,CASSPGVTGELFF
TRBJ1-4,14,NA,TRBD1,TRBV18,TGTGCCAGCTCACCCCGACAGGGGGGTGAAAAACTGTTTTTT,CASSPRQGGEKLFF
TRBJ2-5,14,NA,NA,TRBV19,TGTGCCAGTAGTTTTCTCAGGAACCAAGAGACCCAGTACTTC,CASSFLRNQETQYF
TRBJ1-1,13,NA,TRBD1,TRBV7-6,TGTGCCAGCAGCCCTTGGGACAGGGCTGAAGCTTTCTTT,CASSPWDRAEAFF
TRBJ2-5,16,NA,NA,TRBV5-1,TGCGCCAGCAGCGAAGGACAGTTAGGAGTACAAGAGACCCAGTACTTC,CASSEGQLGVQETQYF
TRBJ1-2,15,NA,TRBD1,TRBV5-4,TGTGCCAGCTCCCCATACGGGACAGCTAACTATGGCTACACCTTC,CASSPYGTANYGYTF
TRBJ1-3,16,NA,NA,TRBV6-5,TGTGCCAGCAGTTACGCAGGACTCGGGGATGGAAACACCATATATTTT,CASSYAGLGDGNTIYF
TRBJ1-6,14,NA,NA,TRBV9,TGTGCCAGCAGCGTAGACCACAGGGCTTCACCCCTCCACTTT,CASSVDHRASPLHF
TRBJ2-2,15,NA,NA,TRBV5-5,TGTGCCAGCAGCTTGAGCGGGACACACACCGGGGAGCTGTTTTTT,CASSLSGTHTGELFF
TRBJ2-2,13,NA,TRBD1,TRBV19,TGTGCCACCAGACAGGGGGTGGTCGGGGAGCTGTTTTTT,CATRQGVVGELFF
TRBJ2-2,16,NA,TRBD1,TRBV9,TGTGCCAGCAGCACGGGACAGGGGATAGGCACCGGGGAGCTGTTTTTT,CASSTGQGIGTGELFF
TRBJ1-2,12,NA,TRBD1,TRBV9,TGTGCCAGCAGCGGAACAGGGGTCGGCTACACCTTC,CASSGTGVGYTF
TRBJ1-2,13,NA,NA,TRBV6-5,TGTGCCACCAGGCAGGATGCTAACTATGGCTACACCTTC,CATRQDANYGYTF